A selection of T cell receptor beta chains follows, all from one sample in a study of memory CD4+ T cells and cytomegalovirus serostatus. The data were produced by immunoSEQ multiplex PCR, yet TCRdb's version contains in-frame clones alone and is incomplete. Among about 82,000 clones listed, about 85% were seen once. The source material was memory CD4+ T cells from blood. These receptor sequences come from an adult in good health and CMV-seronegative. Each CDR3 is given with its conserved first and last residue. D genes are given only for firm matches. Rows may omit the clone size; those that give it use once, few, many or a size class.

j_gene: TRBJ2-3
v_gene: TRBV7-3
d_gene: TRBD1
abundance: .
CDR3aa: CASSLTGQGADTQYF
CDR3nt: TGTGCCAGCAGCTTAACGGGACAGGGGGCAGATACGCAGTATTTT

j_gene: TRBJ2-5
v_gene: TRBV7-8
d_gene: TRBD1
abundance: .
CDR3aa: CASSSRLGQGGLETQYF
CDR3nt: TGTGCCAGCAGCTCGCGACTGGGACAGGGAGGTCTCGAGACCCAGTACTTC

j_gene: TRBJ2-7
v_gene: TRBV25-1
d_gene: TRBD2
abundance: .
CDR3aa: CASSESLAGDYEQYF
CDR3nt: TGTGCCAGCAGTGAATCACTAGCGGGGGACTACGAGCAGTACTTC

j_gene: TRBJ1-3
v_gene: TRBV19
d_gene: .
abundance: .
CDR3aa: CASIRGRSSGNTIYF
CDR3nt: TGTGCCAGTATTCGAGGACGGAGCTCTGGAAACACCATATATTTT

j_gene: TRBJ1-4
v_gene: TRBV5-1
d_gene: .
abundance: once
CDR3aa: CASSLAFAGKEKLFF
CDR3nt: TGCGCCAGCAGCTTGGCCTTCGCAGGAAAAGAAAAACTGTTTTTT

j_gene: TRBJ2-3
v_gene: TRBV5-4
d_gene: TRBD1
abundance: .
CDR3aa: CASSSRDRGRDTQYF
CDR3nt: TGTGCCAGCAGCTCCCGGGACAGGGGGAGAGATACGCAGTATTTT

j_gene: TRBJ1-2
v_gene: TRBV5-1
d_gene: TRBD1
abundance: few
CDR3aa: CASSSGQGSVNGYTF
CDR3nt: TGCGCCAGCAGTAGTGGACAGGGATCGGTCAATGGCTACACCTTC

j_gene: TRBJ1-5
v_gene: TRBV7-2
d_gene: .
abundance: .
CDR3aa: CASSLASGERQPQHF
CDR3nt: TGTGCCAGCAGCTTAGCCTCGGGGGAGAGGCAGCCCCAGCATTTT

j_gene: TRBJ1-6
v_gene: TRBV6-5
d_gene: .
abundance: medium-sized
CDR3aa: CASSLARGSPLHF
CDR3nt: TGTGCCAGCAGTCTGGCTCGGGGTTCACCCCTCCACTTT

j_gene: TRBJ2-3
v_gene: TRBV5-1
d_gene: TRBD2
abundance: .
CDR3aa: CASSLNGGANTDTQYF
CDR3nt: TGCGCCAGCAGTCTTAACGGGGGGGCCAACACAGATACGCAGTATTTT

j_gene: TRBJ2-7
v_gene: TRBV5-1
d_gene: TRBD1
abundance: once
CDR3aa: CASSFGTGGAAEQYF
CDR3nt: TGCGCCAGCAGCTTTGGCACAGGGGGTGCGGCCGAGCAGTACTTC

j_gene: TRBJ2-7
v_gene: TRBV7-2
d_gene: .
abundance: .
CDR3aa: CASSLSTQSSYEQYF
CDR3nt: TGTGCCAGCAGCTTAAGCACGCAGAGCTCCTACGAGCAGTACTTC

j_gene: TRBJ2-3
v_gene: TRBV6-5
d_gene: .
abundance: .
CDR3aa: CASSYSGGETTDTQYF
CDR3nt: TGTGCCAGCAGTTACTCAGGCGGGGAGACCACAGATACGCAGTATTTT

j_gene: TRBJ2-7
v_gene: TRBV6-1
d_gene: .
abundance: .
CDR3aa: CATRTTVTYEQYF
CDR3nt: TGTGCCACCCGGACAACGGTTACCTACGAGCAGTACTTC

j_gene: TRBJ2-1
v_gene: TRBV5-1
d_gene: TRBD1
abundance: .
CDR3aa: CASSLDQGAYNEQFF
CDR3nt: TGCGCCAGCAGCTTGGATCAGGGGGCCTACAATGAGCAGTTCTTC

j_gene: TRBJ2-7
v_gene: TRBV28
d_gene: TRBD1
abundance: .
CDR3aa: CASRRTGGDEQYF
CDR3nt: TGTGCCAGCAGACGGACAGGGGGCGACGAGCAGTACTTC

j_gene: TRBJ2-3
v_gene: TRBV5-1
d_gene: .
abundance: .
CDR3aa: CASSGSTDTQYF
CDR3nt: TGCGCCAGCAGCGGCAGCACAGATACGCAGTATTTT

j_gene: TRBJ1-2
v_gene: TRBV5-4
d_gene: TRBD1
abundance: .
CDR3aa: CASSPRGQIQFGYTF
CDR3nt: TGTGCCAGCAGCCCGAGGGGACAGATACAATTCGGCTACACCTTC

j_gene: TRBJ1-1
v_gene: TRBV21-1
d_gene: .
abundance: .
CDR3aa: CASSKADRGCTEAFF
CDR3nt: TGTGCCAGCAGCAAAGCTGACAGGGGGTGCACTGAAGCTTTCTTT

j_gene: TRBJ1-2
v_gene: TRBV2
d_gene: .
abundance: many
CDR3aa: CASSTGTEEGYTF
CDR3nt: TGTGCCAGCAGTACCGGGACGGAGGAGGGCTACACCTTC

j_gene: TRBJ1-6
v_gene: TRBV7-9
d_gene: .
abundance: few
CDR3aa: CASSPAGSPNSPLHF
CDR3nt: TGTGCCAGCAGTCCGGCCGGCTCTCCCAATTCACCCCTCCACTTT

j_gene: TRBJ1-2
v_gene: TRBV30
d_gene: TRBD1
abundance: once
CDR3aa: CAWSVQGEGYTF
CDR3nt: TGTGCCTGGAGTGTCCAGGGGGAAGGCTACACCTTC

j_gene: TRBJ2-1
v_gene: TRBV28
d_gene: .
abundance: .
CDR3aa: CASRARSNEQFF
CDR3nt: TGTGCCAGCAGGGCTAGAAGCAATGAGCAGTTCTTC

j_gene: TRBJ1-5
v_gene: TRBV16
d_gene: .
abundance: .
CDR3aa: CASSRQLVGLSQPQHF
CDR3nt: TGTGCCAGCAGCCGTCAGCTGGTCGGGTTAAGTCAGCCCCAGCATTTT

j_gene: TRBJ1-4
v_gene: TRBV6-1
d_gene: .
abundance: .
CDR3aa: CASSERGGSEKLFF
CDR3nt: TGTGCCAGCAGTGAAAGAGGGGGGAGTGAAAAACTGTTTTTT

j_gene: TRBJ1-2
v_gene: TRBV6-1
d_gene: .
abundance: .
CDR3aa: CASRATQGLVYGYTF
CDR3nt: TGTGCCAGCAGGGCCACCCAGGGGCTAGTTTATGGCTACACCTTC

j_gene: TRBJ2-2
v_gene: TRBV7-2
d_gene: TRBD1
abundance: .
CDR3aa: CASRPTGGNTGELFF
CDR3nt: TGTGCCAGCAGGCCTACAGGGGGGAACACCGGGGAGCTGTTTTTT

j_gene: TRBJ1-1
v_gene: TRBV18
d_gene: .
abundance: .
CDR3aa: CASSPWIDADTEAFF
CDR3nt: TGTGCCAGCTCACCATGGATAGACGCGGACACTGAAGCTTTCTTT

j_gene: TRBJ2-3
v_gene: TRBV28
d_gene: TRBD1
abundance: .
CDR3aa: CASSLEGAILTDTQYF
CDR3nt: TGTGCCAGCAGTTTAGAGGGGGCCATACTCACAGATACGCAGTATTTT

j_gene: TRBJ1-1
v_gene: TRBV13
d_gene: TRBD1
abundance: .
CDR3aa: CASSFHRGRGHTEAFF
CDR3nt: TGTGCCAGCAGCTTCCATAGGGGCAGGGGGCACACTGAAGCTTTCTTT

j_gene: TRBJ1-1
v_gene: TRBV6-1
d_gene: .
abundance: few
CDR3aa: CASSERGYGTEAFF
CDR3nt: TGTGCCAGCAGTGAGCGGGGGTATGGCACTGAAGCTTTCTTT

j_gene: TRBJ1-1
v_gene: TRBV10-3
d_gene: TRBD1
abundance: .
CDR3aa: CAISVTGDGEAFF
CDR3nt: TGTGCCATCAGTGTGACAGGGGATGGTGAAGCTTTCTTT

j_gene: TRBJ1-4
v_gene: TRBV7-2
d_gene: .
abundance: once
CDR3aa: CASSLGGGLEEKLFF
CDR3nt: TGTGCCAGCAGCTTAGGGGGGGGCTTGGAAGAAAAACTGTTTTTT

j_gene: TRBJ1-5
v_gene: TRBV19
d_gene: .
abundance: .
CDR3aa: CASRGPSNQPQHF
CDR3nt: TGTGCCAGTAGAGGTCCCAGCAATCAGCCCCAGCATTTT